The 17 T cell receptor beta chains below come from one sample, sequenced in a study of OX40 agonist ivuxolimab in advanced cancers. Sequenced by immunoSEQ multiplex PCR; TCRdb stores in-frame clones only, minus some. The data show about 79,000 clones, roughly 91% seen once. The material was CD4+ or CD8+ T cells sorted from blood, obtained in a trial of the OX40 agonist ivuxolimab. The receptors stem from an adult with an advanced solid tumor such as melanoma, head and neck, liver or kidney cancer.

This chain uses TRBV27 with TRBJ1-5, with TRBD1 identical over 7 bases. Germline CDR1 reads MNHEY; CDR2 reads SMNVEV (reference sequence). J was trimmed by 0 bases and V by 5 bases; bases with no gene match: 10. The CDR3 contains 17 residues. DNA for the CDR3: TGTGCCAGCAGTCCCTCTACGACAGGGCTTAGCAATCAGCCCCAGCATTTT. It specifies CASSPSTTGLSNQPQHF.

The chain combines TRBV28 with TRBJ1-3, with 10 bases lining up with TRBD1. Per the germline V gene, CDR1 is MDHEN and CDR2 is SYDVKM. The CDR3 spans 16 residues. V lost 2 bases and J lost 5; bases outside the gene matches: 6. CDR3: CASSLATGGGRNTIYF. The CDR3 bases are TGTGCCAGCAGTTTAGCGACAGGGGGCGGCAGAAACACCATATATTTT.

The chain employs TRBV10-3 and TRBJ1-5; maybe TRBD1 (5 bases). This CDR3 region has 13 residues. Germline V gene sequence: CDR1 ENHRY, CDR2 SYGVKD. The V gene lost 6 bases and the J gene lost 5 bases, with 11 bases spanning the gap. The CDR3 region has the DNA TGTGCCATCAGCCGGGACGTAGATCAGCCCCAGCATTTT. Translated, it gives CAISRDVDQPQHF.

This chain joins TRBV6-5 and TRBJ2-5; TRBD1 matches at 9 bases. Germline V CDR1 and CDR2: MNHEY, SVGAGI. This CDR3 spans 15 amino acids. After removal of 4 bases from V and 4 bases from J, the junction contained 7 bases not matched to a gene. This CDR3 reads CASSSPTGGRETQYF. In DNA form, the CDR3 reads TGTGCCAGCAGTTCCCCGACAGGGGGTAGAGAGACCCAGTACTTC.

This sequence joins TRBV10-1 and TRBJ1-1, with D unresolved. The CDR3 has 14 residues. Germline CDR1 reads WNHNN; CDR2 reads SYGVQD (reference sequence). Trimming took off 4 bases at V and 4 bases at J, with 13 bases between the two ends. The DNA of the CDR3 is TGCGCCAGCAGTGCGAATCTGGGCGTCACTGAAGCTTTCTTT. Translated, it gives CASSANLGVTEAFF.

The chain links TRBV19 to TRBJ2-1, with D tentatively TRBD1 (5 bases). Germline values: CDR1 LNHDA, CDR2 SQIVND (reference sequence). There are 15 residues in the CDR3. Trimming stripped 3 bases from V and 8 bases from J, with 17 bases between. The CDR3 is CASSIPRRLGDEQFF. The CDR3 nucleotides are TGTGCCAGTAGTATCCCCCGCAGGTTAGGGGATGAGCAGTTCTTC.

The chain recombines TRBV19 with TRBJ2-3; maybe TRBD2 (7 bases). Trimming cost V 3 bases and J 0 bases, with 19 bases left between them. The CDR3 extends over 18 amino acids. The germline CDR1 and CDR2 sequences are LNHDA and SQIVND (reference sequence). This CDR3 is CASSMGGLAGPSTDTQYF. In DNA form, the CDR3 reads TGTGCCAGTAGTATGGGGGGGCTTGCGGGCCCTAGCACAGATACGCAGTATTTT. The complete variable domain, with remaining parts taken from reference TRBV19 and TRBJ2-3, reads DGGITQSPKYLFRKEGQNVTLSCEQNLNHDAMYWYRQDPGQGLRLIYYSQIVNDFQKGDIAEGYSVSREKKESFPLTVTSAQKNPTAFYLCASSMGGLAGPSTDTQYFGPGTRLTVL.

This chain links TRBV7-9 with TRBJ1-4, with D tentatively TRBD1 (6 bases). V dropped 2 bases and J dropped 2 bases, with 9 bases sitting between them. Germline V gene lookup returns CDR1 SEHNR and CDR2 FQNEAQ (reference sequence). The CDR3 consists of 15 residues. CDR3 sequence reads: CASSLTGTTNEKLFF. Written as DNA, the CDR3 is TGTGCCAGCAGCTTAACAGGGACCACTAATGAAAAACTGTTTTTT. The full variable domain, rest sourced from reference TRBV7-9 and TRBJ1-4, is DTGVSQNPRHKITKRGQNVTFRCDPISEHNRLYWYRQTLGQGPEFLTYFQNEAQLEKSRLLSDRFSAERPKGSFSTLEIQRTEQGDSAMYLCASSLTGTTNEKLFFGSGTQLSVL.

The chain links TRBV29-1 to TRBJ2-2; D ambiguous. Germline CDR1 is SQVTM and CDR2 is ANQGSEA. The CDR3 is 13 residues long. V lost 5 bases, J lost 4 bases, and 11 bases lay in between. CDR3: CSVCITSTGELFF. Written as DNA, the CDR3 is TGCAGCGTTTGTATTACAAGCACCGGGGAGCTGTTTTTT.

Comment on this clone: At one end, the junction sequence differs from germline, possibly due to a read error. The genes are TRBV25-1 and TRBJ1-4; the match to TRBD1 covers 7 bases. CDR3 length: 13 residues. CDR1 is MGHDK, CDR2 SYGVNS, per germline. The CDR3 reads CASHPGAGGKTVF. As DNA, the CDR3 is TGTGCCAGCCACCCGGGGGCAGGGGGAAAAACTGTTTTT.

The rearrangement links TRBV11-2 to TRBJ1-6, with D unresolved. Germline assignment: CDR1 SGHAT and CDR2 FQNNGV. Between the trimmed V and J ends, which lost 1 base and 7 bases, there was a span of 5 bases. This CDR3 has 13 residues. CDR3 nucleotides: TGTGCCAGCAGCTTAGTGACAAATTCACCCCTCCACTTT. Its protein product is CASSLVTNSPLHF.

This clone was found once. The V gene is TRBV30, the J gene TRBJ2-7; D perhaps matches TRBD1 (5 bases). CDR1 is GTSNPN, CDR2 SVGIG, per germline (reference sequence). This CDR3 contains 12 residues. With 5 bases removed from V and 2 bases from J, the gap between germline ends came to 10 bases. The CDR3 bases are TGTGCCTGGTCCAGGGTGACCTACGAGCAGTACTTC. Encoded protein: CAWSRVTYEQYF.

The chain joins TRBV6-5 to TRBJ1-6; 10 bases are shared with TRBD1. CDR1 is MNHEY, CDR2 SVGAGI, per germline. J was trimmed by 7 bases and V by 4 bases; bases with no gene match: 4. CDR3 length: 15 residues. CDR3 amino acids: CASSSQGQGNSPLHF. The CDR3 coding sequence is TGTGCCAGCAGTTCCCAGGGACAGGGGAATTCACCCCTCCACTTT.

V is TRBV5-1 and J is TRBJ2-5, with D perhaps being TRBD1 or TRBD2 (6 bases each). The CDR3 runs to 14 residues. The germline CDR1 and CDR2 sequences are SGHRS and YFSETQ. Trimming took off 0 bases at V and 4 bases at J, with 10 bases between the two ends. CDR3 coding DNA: TGCGCCAGCAGCTTGGATGGGGGGCGAGAGACCCAGTACTTC. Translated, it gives CASSLDGGRETQYF.

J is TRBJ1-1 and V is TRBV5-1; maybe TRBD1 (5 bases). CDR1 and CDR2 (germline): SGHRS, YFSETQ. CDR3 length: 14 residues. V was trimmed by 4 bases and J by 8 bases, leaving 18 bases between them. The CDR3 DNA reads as TGCGCCAGCAGCCCCCGGGGGTCGGAGGGCGAAGCTTTCTTT. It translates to CASSPRGSEGEAFF.

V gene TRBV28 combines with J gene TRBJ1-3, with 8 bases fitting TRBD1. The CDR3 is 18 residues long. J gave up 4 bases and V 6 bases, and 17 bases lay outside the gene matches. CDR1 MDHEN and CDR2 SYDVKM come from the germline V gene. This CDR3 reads CASSTEFGRQGRGNTIYF. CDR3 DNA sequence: TGTGCCAGCAGCACAGAGTTTGGAAGACAGGGGAGGGGAAACACCATATATTTT.

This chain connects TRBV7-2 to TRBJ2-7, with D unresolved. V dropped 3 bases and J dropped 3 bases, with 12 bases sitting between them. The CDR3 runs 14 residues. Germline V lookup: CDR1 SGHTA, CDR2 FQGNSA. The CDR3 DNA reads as TGTGCCAGCAGCTTTGACGGCAGCCTCTACGAGCAGTACTTC. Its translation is CASSFDGSLYEQYF. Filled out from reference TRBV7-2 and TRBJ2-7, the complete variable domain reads GAGVSQSPSNKVTEKGKDVELRCDPISGHTALYWYRQSLGQGLEFLIYFQGNSAPDKSGLPSDRFSAERTGGSVSTLTIQRTQQEDSAVYLCASSFDGSLYEQYFGPGTRLTVT.